The 27 T cell receptor beta chains listed next were all sequenced from one sample in a study of regulatory T cells in long-lasting Graves disease. Libraries of TCR beta came from iRepertoire HTBI primers plus Arm-PCR of CDR3 regions. From the multiplex PCR reads, TCRdb called clonotypes with MiXCR, one entry per CDR3 protein. The table has 550,000 to 650,000 distinct CDR3 sequences, roughly 15% seen once; the top ten hold around 12%. The sample's time point: newly diagnosed GD, antithyroid drugs for less than 3 months. PBMC-extracted RNA yielded the TCR library. These data also formed part of another study, on T cells in Graves' hyperthyroidism and ophthalmopathy.

Sample: peripheral blood mononuclear cells (PBMCs), taken at new diagnosis, from a patient treated with antithyroid drugs. Receptor source: a man aged 18-30 years with Graves disease.

The V and J genes are TRBV19 and TRBJ1-3; D call uncertain. Germline-derived CDR1 and CDR2 are LNHDA and SQIVND (reference sequence). V shed 5 bases and J shed 4 bases, with 9 bases lying between them. The CDR3 runs to 13 residues. Written as DNA, the CDR3 is TGTGCCAGTAGTCTCCACTCAGGAAACACCATATATTTT. Its protein product is CASSLHSGNTIYF.

This clonotype was recorded many times. The J gene is TRBJ1-5, the V gene TRBV2, with D possibly being TRBD1 (6 bases). V lost 6 bases, J lost 0 bases, and 18 bases lay in between. Germline V lookup: CDR1 SNHLY, CDR2 FYNNEI. The CDR3 is made up of 17 amino acids. The CDR3 DNA follows: TGTGCCAGCAGCGCCGGGACAACGGATCATAGCAATCAGCCCCAGCATTTT. This translates into CASSAGTTDHSNQPQHF.

This clonotype was seen at least ten times. The CDR3 is CASISSDSTDTQYF. The CDR3, as DNA: TGTGCCAGCATTTCAAGCGATAGCACAGATACGCAGTATTTT. The chain has TRBV12-3 or TRBV12-4 and TRBJ2-3; no reliable D call. The CDR3 runs 14 residues. The ends were cut back, 7 bases at V and 0 bases at J, with 11 bases in the middle.

This clonotype was seen repeatedly, ten times or more. This sequence joins TRBV5-1 and TRBJ2-7; either TRBD1 or TRBD2 may supply D (5 bases each). The CDR3 is 14 residues long. From germline, CDR1 is SGHRS and CDR2 YFSETQ. V was clipped by 3 bases and J by 3 bases, with 13 bases between them. CDR3 coding DNA: TGCGCCAGCAGCTGGGAGAGGGGAAGCTACGAGCAGTACTTC. It encodes CASSWERGSYEQYF.

This clonotype has at least ten counts. This chain uses TRBV5-1 with TRBJ2-3; TRBD1 agrees at 7 bases. CDR3 length: 15 residues. The J segment lost 6 bases and the V segment lost 0 bases, leaving 7 bases of the junction unmatched. Germline CDR1 and CDR2: SGHRS and YFSETQ. The CDR3 loop is CASSLGQGSWDTQYF. In DNA form, the CDR3 reads TGCGCCAGCAGCTTGGGACAGGGTTCATGGGATACGCAGTATTTT.

The sample holds many counts of this clonotype. The J gene is TRBJ2-1, the V gene TRBV2; 13 positions match TRBD2. The junction had 2 bases not matched to a gene; V was cut back by 6 bases and J by 3 bases. CDR1 SNHLY and CDR2 FYNNEI come from the germline V gene. This CDR3 is 15 amino acids long. CDR3 coding DNA: TGTGCCAGCAGGGGACTAGCGGGACTCTACAATGAGCAGTTCTTC. This gives the protein CASRGLAGLYNEQFF.

This clonotype was recorded many times. The chain has TRBV12-3 or TRBV12-4 and TRBJ2-5; 7 bases fit TRBD1. The CDR3 spans 14 residues. With 3 bases clipped from V and 7 bases from J, the junction kept 8 bases outside the gene matches. The CDR3 here is CASSLTGPGGTQYF. In DNA, the CDR3 is TGTGCCAGCAGTTTGACAGGGCCAGGAGGGACCCAGTACTTC.

Only a few counts were recorded for this clonotype. V and J are TRBV9 and TRBJ2-3; 10 bases line up with TRBD2. CDR3 length equals 15 residues. Germline CDR1 reads SGDLS; CDR2 reads YYNGEE. V lost 2 bases and J lost 6; bases outside the gene matches: 6. The CDR3 DNA reads TGTGCCAGCAGCGTCGAATTTAGCGGGAGGGATACGCAGTATTTT. It specifies CASSVEFSGRDTQYF.

This clonotype was counted ten times or more. The chain links TRBV12-3 or TRBV12-4 to TRBJ2-5; no reliable D call. V was clipped by 10 bases and J by 4 bases, with 22 bases between them. CDR3 length: 15 residues. The CDR3 loop is CAIAEGWGTGETQYF. In nucleotides, the CDR3 is TGTGCCATCGCCGAAGGATGGGGTACGGGAGAGACCCAGTACTTC.

This clonotype appeared many times. The chain combines TRBV20-1 with TRBJ2-7; 7 nucleotides line up with TRBD1. V lost 6 bases and J lost 0; bases outside the gene matches: 11. The length of the CDR3 is 15 residues. Germline loops: CDR1 DFQATT, CDR2 SNEGSKA (reference sequence). The DNA for the CDR3 is TGCAGTGCCCCGGCCCAGGGGGTGAGCTCCTACGAGCAGTACTTC. It specifies CSAPAQGVSSYEQYF.

The sample holds many counts of this clonotype. V gene TRBV10-3 combines with J gene TRBJ2-1, with TRBD2 matching 8 bases. V shed 8 bases and J 1 base; nucleotides not matched to a gene: 10. From germline, CDR1 is ENHRY and CDR2 SYGVKD. This CDR3 comprises 16 residues. The CDR3 is CAISSGSGRSYNEQFF. In DNA form, the CDR3 reads TGTGCCATCTCCAGCGGAAGCGGGAGATCCTACAATGAGCAGTTCTTC.

This clonotype was found many times. V and J are TRBV3-1 and TRBJ2-4; 10 bases are a match to TRBD1. With 4 bases clipped from V and 2 bases from J, the junction kept 5 bases outside the gene matches. This CDR3 contains 16 residues. CDR1 and CDR2 (germline): LGHDT, YNNKEL (reference sequence). For the CDR3, the DNA is TGTGCCAGCAGCCCCGGGACAGGGGAGTCCAAAAACATTCAGTACTTC. Protein product: CASSPGTGESKNIQYF.

In this sample, this clonotype turned up a few times. V gene TRBV12-5 combines with J gene TRBJ2-2; 8 bases match TRBD2. This CDR3 has 16 residues. CDR1 and CDR2 from the germline V gene are LGHNT and FRNRAP. Trimming took 0 bases from V and 3 from J; bases not matched to a gene: 3. The CDR3 sequence is CASGLVRGGHTGELFF. CDR3 nucleotides: TGTGCTAGTGGTTTGGTTCGGGGGGGTCACACCGGGGAGCTGTTTTTT. The full variable domain, completed using reference TRBV12-5 and TRBJ2-2, is DARVTQTPRHKVTEMGQEVTMRCQPILGHNTVFWYRQTMMQGLELLAYFRNRAPLDDSGMPKDRFSAEMPDATLATLKIQPSEPRDSAVYFCASGLVRGGHTGELFFGEGSRLTVL.

This clonotype was recorded many times. The chain carries TRBV28 and TRBJ2-3; the D gene could be TRBD1 or TRBD2 (5 bases each). CDR1 and CDR2 from the germline V gene are MDHEN and SYDVKM. The CDR3 contains 18 residues. Trimming took 4 bases from V and 3 from J, leaving 23 bases between them. The CDR3: CASSSSWGFGERTDTQYF. The CDR3 DNA follows: TGTGCCAGCAGTTCTTCATGGGGGTTCGGGGAGCGGACAGATACGCAGTATTTT. Using reference TRBV28 and TRBJ2-3 for the parts outside the CDR3, the full variable domain is DVKVTQSSRYLVKRTGEKVFLECVQDMDHENMFWYRQDPGLGLRLIYFSYDVKMKEKGDIPEGYSVSREKKERFSLILESASTNQTSMYLCASSSSWGFGERTDTQYFGPGTRLTVL.

This clonotype was detected ten times or more. The V and J genes are TRBV6-1 and TRBJ2-3, with 7 bases fitting TRBD2. Unmatched junction bases numbered 9, after V lost 7 bases and J lost 2 bases. This CDR3 region has 15 residues. Germline V CDR1 and CDR2: MNHNS, SASEGT. For the CDR3, the DNA is TGTGCCAGCATTCGACCAGCGGGATCCACAGATACGCAGTATTTT. Translated: CASIRPAGSTDTQYF.

This clonotype was seen at least ten times. This chain links TRBV6-5 with TRBJ1-5; D is possibly TRBD1 (5 bases). In germline, CDR1 is MNHEY, CDR2 SVGAGI. This CDR3 comprises 17 residues. V lost 4 bases and J lost 3, with 19 bases in between. CDR3 nucleotide sequence: TGTGCCAGCAGTTTGGTCGCAGCCCCGGGGGACAATCAGCCCCAGCATTTT. Translation: CASSLVAAPGDNQPQHF.

This clonotype was seen only a few times. Compared with germline, one end of the junction differs, possibly owing to a read error. The chain combines TRBV18 with TRBJ1-1; D might be TRBD1 (5 bases). CDR1 and CDR2 (germline): KGHSH, LQKENI. The CDR3 contains 14 residues. The CDR3 DNA is TGTGCCAGCTCGCCACAGGAGTTTGACACTGAAGCTTTCTTT. It yields the protein CASSPQEFDTEAFF. The full variable domain, completed using reference TRBV18 and TRBJ1-1, is NAGVMQNPRHLVRRRGQEARLRCSPMKGHSHVYWYRQLPEEGLKFMVYLQKENIIDESGMPKERFSAEFPKEGPSILRIQQVVRGDSAAYFCASSPQEFDTEAFFGQGTRLTVV.

The chain recombines TRBV6-1 with TRBJ1-1; D perhaps matches TRBD1 (5 bases). The germline V gene has CDR1 MNHNS and CDR2 SASEGT. V lost 1 base and J lost 6, with 12 bases in between. This CDR3 has 14 residues. The CDR3 nucleotides are TGTGCCAGCAGTGAAGGGGTGACAGTGGCTGAAGCTTTCTTT. Its translation: CASSEGVTVAEAFF.

The table lists this clonotype with a few counts. The chain combines TRBV5-8 with TRBJ2-7; 8 bases agree with TRBD1. The CDR3 contains 16 residues. V trimming: 4 bases; J trimming: 2 bases; junction bases outside the gene matches: 11. Looked up from germline, CDR1 is SGHTS and CDR2 is YDEGEE. This chain's CDR3 is CASSRDPGGGTYEQYF. In nucleotides, the CDR3 is TGTGCCAGCAGCCGAGACCCAGGGGGCGGAACCTACGAGCAGTACTTC.

This clonotype showed up many times. The V gene is TRBV28, the J gene TRBJ1-1; perhaps TRBD1 as D (5 bases). This CDR3 has 15 amino acids. Trimming pared 5 bases from V and 1 base from J, leaving 14 bases between. Germline V gene lookup returns CDR1 MDHEN and CDR2 SYDVKM. The CDR3 DNA follows: TGTGCCAGCAGTCCCTCCCGGGGGTCGAACACTGAAGCTTTCTTT. Protein sequence: CASSPSRGSNTEAFF.

The chain combines TRBV5-1 with TRBJ2-1, with D hard to call. CDR3 length: 12 residues. V was cut by 4 bases and J by 7 bases, with 9 bases left in between. Looked up from germline, CDR1 is SGHRS and CDR2 is YFSETQ. The CDR3 sequence: CASSVQGNEQFF. The CDR3 nucleotides are TGCGCCAGCAGCGTCCAAGGAAATGAGCAGTTCTTC.

At least ten counts were recorded for this clonotype. J is TRBJ2-1 and V is TRBV29-1; D is ambiguous. The CDR3 consists of 12 residues. Germline V gene data show CDR1 as SQVTM and CDR2 as ANQGSEA. V lost 1 base and J 3 bases, leaving 4 bases between the germline ends. The CDR3 sequence: CSVEVNYNEQFF. CDR3 bases: TGCAGCGTTGAAGTCAACTACAATGAGCAGTTCTTC.

This clonotype was counted a few times. CDR3 sequence (DNA): TGCAGTGCTAGAGATCAGGGGAATAGCAATCAGCCCCAGCATTTT. Translated, it gives CSARDQGNSNQPQHF. V usage is TRBV20-1 and J usage is TRBJ1-5; D is perhaps TRBD1 (6 bases). The CDR3 runs 15 residues. V was cut by 0 bases and J by 0 bases, with 9 bases left in between. Germline lookup yields CDR1 DFQATT and CDR2 SNEGSKA (reference sequence).

This clonotype was recorded a few times. The chain employs TRBV3-1 and TRBJ2-3; 14 positions match TRBD2. Unmatched junction bases numbered 8, after V lost 5 bases and J lost 7 bases. The CDR3 spans 16 residues. Germline CDR1 and CDR2: LGHDT and YNNKEL (reference sequence). This CDR3 reads CASSGRLAGGSHTQYF. CDR3 DNA: TGTGCCAGCAGCGGTCGACTAGCGGGAGGGAGTCATACGCAGTATTTT.

The chain employs TRBV29-1 and TRBJ1-3, with D unresolved. CDR3 size: 14 residues. Germline V lookup: CDR1 SQVTM, CDR2 ANQGSEA. The V gene lost 3 bases and the J gene lost 0 bases, with 9 bases spanning the gap. CDR3 protein: CSVEYGSSGNTIYF. The CDR3 DNA reads as TGCAGCGTTGAGTACGGGAGCTCTGGAAACACCATATATTTT.

In its sample, this clonotype was seen a few times. This chain uses TRBV29-1 with TRBJ2-1; D ambiguous. The length of the CDR3 is 11 residues. Between the trimmed V and J ends, which lost 2 bases and 7 bases, there was a span of 6 bases. Germline V gene sequence: CDR1 SQVTM, CDR2 ANQGSEA. The chain's CDR3 is CSVETYNEQFF. For the CDR3, the DNA is TGCAGCGTTGAAACTTATAATGAGCAGTTCTTC.

The V and J genes are TRBV5-1 and TRBJ2-7; TRBD1 matches at 7 bases. Looked up from germline, CDR1 is SGHRS and CDR2 is YFSETQ. The CDR3 extends over 15 amino acids. V lost 3 bases and J lost 3; bases outside the gene matches: 9. CDR3 nucleotides: TGCGCCAGCAGCTCAAATCCGGGACAGTACTACGAGCAGTACTTC. It is translated as CASSSNPGQYYEQYF.